This T cell receptor beta chain originates from a study of blood T cell repertoires in COVID-19. Study details: Acute and convalescent COVID-19 specimens originated in the United States, Italy and Spain.

The CDR3 sequence is 19 residues long. Germline V gene data show CDR1 as KGHDR and CDR2 as SFDVKD. With 5 bases clipped from V and 0 bases from J, the junction kept 13 bases outside the gene matches. Recruits, aged roughly 18 to 100 years, lived in 24 US areas. For recovered donors of Cohort 3, there were two negative PCRs, clearance, or symptom resolution. Using immunoSEQ multiplex PCR, the repertoire was profiled, and TCRdb retains in-frame clones only, with some absent. The table has approximately 200,000 clones, 85% seen once; the top ten hold roughly 20%. Input material: PBMCs or T cells enriched from blood (not recorded which). This sequence originates from a man in his forties or fifties who had recovered from COVID-19. The V and J genes are TRBV24-1 and TRBJ2-1, with 9 bases that match TRBD2. The CDR3 region is CATSAGGLAYFSSYNEQFF. The CDR3 nucleotides are TGTGCCACCAGTGCAGGGGGACTAGCTTATTTTAGCTCCTACAATGAGCAGTTCTTC.